The clone carrying this T cell receptor beta chain was counted ten times or more. Its target is unknown. This sample was taken from a study of CD8 T cells in ankylosing spondylitis. After removal of 4 bases from V and 6 bases from J, the junction contained 10 bases not matched to a gene. The CDR3 covers 15 residues. Germline V gives CDR1 SGHRS, CDR2 YFSETQ. TCRdb re-analysed the 5' RACE reads in MiXCR, keeping a single row per CDR3 protein. The sample consists of 330,000 or so distinct CDR3 sequences, around 7.6% of them appearing once. Study conclusions and caveats: Among TCR beta sequences, a motif of fewer than 10 highly homologous variants appeared characteristic of ankylosing spondylitis blood. Past research had described some motif variants in reactive arthritis synovial fluid and blood.

The sequencing input was blood, either unsorted or a sorted T cell fraction (not recorded which). The chain employs TRBV5-1 and TRBJ2-1; 7 bases line up with TRBD2. This clonotype was sampled from a male donor with ankylosing spondylitis. Here the CDR3 reads CASSRGGGRGNEQFF. The CDR3 DNA reads as TGCGCCAGCAGCCGGGGCGGCGGGAGAGGCAATGAGCAGTTCTTC.